A single sample is the source of the 6 T cell receptor beta chains below, sequenced in a study of blood T cell repertoires in COVID-19. Measured with immunoSEQ multiplex PCR; TCRdb has only the in-frame clones, and not every one. The sample carries about 110,000 clones, around 80% recorded once. Sequencing used peripheral blood. These receptors all stem from a woman of 80 years or more with acute or convalescent COVID-19.

This clone was seen only once. The V call is TRBV7-2, the J call TRBJ1-2; D perhaps matches TRBD1 (5 bases). Trimming left V 4 bases short and J 5 bases short, with 11 bases between. The CDR3 runs to 13 residues. Germline V gene sequence: CDR1 SGHTA, CDR2 FQGNSA. CDR3 sequence reads: CASSSGVGYGYTF. CDR3 nucleotides: TGTGCCAGCAGCTCGGGGGTCGGGTATGGCTACACCTTC.

V usage is TRBV19 and J usage is TRBJ1-5, with a tentative D call TRBD1 (5 bases). The CDR3 has 14 amino acids. Trimming took off 3 bases at V and 3 bases at J, with 9 bases between the two ends. Germline V gene lookup returns CDR1 LNHDA and CDR2 SQIVND (reference sequence). Written as DNA, the CDR3 is TGTGCCAGTAGTATTCCGGGGGTCAATCAGCCCCAGCATTTT. Its protein is CASSIPGVNQPQHF.

The V call is TRBV29-1, the J call TRBJ2-7, with TRBD1 matching 10 bases. After removal of 6 bases from V and 3 bases from J, the junction contained 11 bases not matched to a gene. Germline V gene lookup returns CDR1 SQVTM and CDR2 ANQGSEA. The CDR3 consists of 15 residues. The CDR3 is CSVRTGTGASYEQYF. CDR3 nucleotides: TGCAGCGTCCGCACCGGGACAGGGGCCAGCTACGAGCAGTACTTC.

The chain carries TRBV24-1 and TRBJ2-2; 7 bases match TRBD1. The V and J ends lost 4 bases and 1 base, in that order; junction bases with no gene match: 2. CDR3 length: 15 residues. Germline CDR1 and CDR2: KGHDR and SFDVKD. CDR3 bases: TGTGCCACCAGTGAAACAGGGGAGAACACCGGGGAGCTGTTTTTT. Amino acid sequence: CATSETGENTGELFF.

The rearrangement joins TRBV19 to TRBJ1-1; 8 bases fit TRBD1. The CDR3 covers 15 residues. From germline, CDR1 is LNHDA and CDR2 SQIVND (reference sequence). The trim removed 7 bases at V and 3 bases at J, leaving 10 bases unmatched. The CDR3 region has the DNA TGTGCCAGTACCCTGGGCCAGGGGGCGGACACTGAAGCTTTCTTT. This translates into CASTLGQGADTEAFF. Full variable domain (outside the CDR3, taken from reference TRBV19 and TRBJ1-1): DGGITQSPKYLFRKEGQNVTLSCEQNLNHDAMYWYRQDPGQGLRLIYYSQIVNDFQKGDIAEGYSVSREKKESFPLTVTSAQKNPTAFYLCASTLGQGADTEAFFGQGTRLTVV.

The V gene is TRBV6-5, the J gene TRBJ1-6, with TRBD1 as a possible D gene (5 bases). Germline V gives CDR1 MNHEY, CDR2 SVGAGI. V lost 6 bases, J lost 7 bases, and 13 bases lay in between. The CDR3 sequence is 14 residues long. The CDR3 is CASSPVGGNSPLHF. CDR3 coding DNA: TGTGCCAGCAGCCCAGTGGGGGGAAATTCACCCCTCCACTTT.